This note documents a single T cell receptor (beta chain) sequence. The antigen is not known. The CDR3 has 15 residues. Per germline, CDR1 LNHNV and CDR2 YYDKDF (reference sequence). Germline trimming cut 5 bases from V and 4 bases from J; bases unmatched to any gene: 11. The sample comes from a study of T cell responses to AZD1222 COVID-19 vaccine. Looking at the study overall: Second doses at about 4 or about 12 weeks were pooled.

General study points: Samples come after the peak T cell response, not at day 14. Baseline serology detected seropositivity in only 6 or 7 AZD1222 recipients.

Assay: immunoSEQ multiplex PCR; the TCRdb copy retains only in-frame clones and omits some. The repertoire has roughly 250,000 clones, more than 85% of them found once; the top ten carry around 0.5%. This sequence joins TRBV15 and TRBJ2-7; 7 positions match TRBD2. The TCR sequence derives from an adult in good health. The material sequenced was peripheral blood, taken on day 0 of AZD1222 vaccination. The CDR3 spells CATSSPPSGTYEQYF. The CDR3 bases are TGTGCCACCAGCTCCCCCCCTAGCGGTACTTACGAGCAGTACTTC.